This T cell receptor (beta chain) was observed in a study of blood T cell repertoires in COVID-19 (dated by TCRdb to 2020 to 2021). As for the study more broadly: Samples from collaborators originated in the United States, Italy and Spain and spanned both the acute and convalescent phases of COVID-19. The material from the prospective study consisted of cDNA or gDNA derived from T cells, B-cell-depleted T cells, or PBMCs. Subjects who had been exposed to COVID-19, were actively infected with it, or had recovered from it provided the deeply sampled blood TCRbeta repertoires that made up the dataset. A freely available public database, intended as a resource for researchers studying the immune response to SARS-CoV-2, is where the repertoires were released. Samples came from the ongoing ImmuneRACE study (first 160 participants) plus 1,254 subjects from 6 global collaborators. The sample metadata nearly always contained a de-identified subject ID, COVID-19 status, age in years and sex. Where available, HLA class I and class II types were obtained from metadata supplied by the sample provider rather than from assay-based typing.

From the germline V gene, CDR1 is MGHRA and CDR2 is YSYEKL. A distance of 9 bases separates the germline ends of V and J, which lose 0 bases and 1 base respectively. Its CDR3 holds 15 amino acids, cysteine through phenylalanine. Of the read, only the CDR3 DNA is kept; its 45 bases are in frame from base 1. The immunoSEQ Assay, a bias-controlled multiplex PCR, was used to amplify TCRbeta CDR3 regions from genomic DNA. Regarding the original processing steps: The number of nucleated cells in each sample was estimated by amplification of reference gene primers within the assay. To quantify the absolute abundance of each unique TCRbeta CDR3 rearrangement, sequence reads were collapsed and filtered. For each sample, productive Simpson clonality was calculated as the square root of Simpson's diversity index over productive rearrangements. TCRdb limited this immuneACCESS table to in-frame rearrangements with V and J called. A share of clones is missing; checked studies link under half to unresolved V genes, and the rest is unexplained. From that table come the V and J calls and clone size; the DNA was used to work out D and trimming. Across this sample there are around 160,000 clones, with roughly 84% seen only once. Of the sample, less than 6% falls within the top ten clones.

In the prospective study, participants were about 18 to 95 years old, resided in about two dozen geographic areas of the United States, and were enrolled through a virtual design. To assign participants to cohorts, the prospective study relied on clinical history that participants themselves reported in a screening survey and a study questionnaire. Exposed participants had been in contact, within 2 weeks of entering the study, with a person who had a PCR-confirmed or clinician-diagnosed case of COVID-19. Each participant in the prospective study had whole blood, serum and a nasopharyngeal or oropharyngeal swab collected by mobile phlebotomists. Additional blood draws and questionnaires over an approximately two-month period could optionally be provided by prospective study participants. Before DNA extraction, blood samples from the prospective study were shipped at room temperature or frozen. Remarks on this clone: Its antigen is unknown. Base-call qualities are not available, and no considerably larger clone is one nucleotide away.

The research as a whole found: The amount of clinical and demographic metadata varied by source and participant and was provided uncurated.

In this chain, TRBV4-1 is recombined with TRBJ1-1, with no D gene named confidently. The material sequenced was PBMCs or T cells enriched from blood (not recorded which). This clonotype originated in a woman aged 45-60 years who had been exposed to COVID-19. The CDR3 has the sequence CASSQEAGWNTEAFF. The DNA reads as follows: TGCGCCAGCAGCCAAGAGGCCGGGTGGAACACTGAAGCTTTCTTT.